Listed below are T cell receptor beta chains from one sample, sequenced in a study of Ad26.COV2.S vaccination and SARS-CoV-2 variants. Profiling relied on immunoSEQ multiplex PCR, and the TCRdb table lists in-frame clones only, not all of them. The sample records 300,000 to 400,000 clones, about 87% being singletons. The sequences come from peripheral blood, collected in a trial of Ad26.COV2.S vaccine versus placebo. The receptors derive from a person between 18 and 65 years old who received the Ad26.COV2.S COVID-19 vaccine or a placebo. Both conserved end residues are part of each CDR3. D genes are given only for firm matches. Clone size appears in some rows only: once, few, many, or a class for an expanded clone.

V gene	D gene	J gene	clone size	CDR3 DNA	CDR3 protein
TRBV27	.	TRBJ1-1	.	TGTGCCAGCAGTTTTAAACAGTTGAACACTGAAGCTTTCTTT	CASSFKQLNTEAFF
TRBV9	.	TRBJ2-3	.	TGTGCCAGCAGCGTAGTAGGCGGGAGCACAGATACGCAGTATTTT	CASSVVGGSTDTQYF
TRBV30	.	TRBJ1-1	.	TGTGCCTGGACTCGATCGGGGGAGGCAGCTTTCTTT	CAWTRSGEAAFF
TRBV11-3	TRBD2	TRBJ2-5	once	TGTGCCAGCAGCTTAGAGCCGGGACTAGCGGGATTGAAAGAGACCCAGTACTTC	CASSLEPGLAGLKETQYF
TRBV21-1	.	TRBJ1-2	.	TGTGCCAGCAGCACCCGGGACAATCTAATCTATGGCTACACCTTC	CASSTRDNLIYGYTF
TRBV7-9	.	TRBJ2-1	once	TGTGCCAGCAGCTTTCCAGGGGGGTTGAACAATGAGCAGTTCTTC	CASSFPGGLNNEQFF
TRBV27	.	TRBJ2-5	once	TGTGCCAGCAGTTGCGAAAGAAGCGGACAAGAGACCCAGTACTTC	CASSCERSGQETQYF
TRBV6-5	TRBD1	TRBJ1-5	.	TGTGCCGCGGGGACAGCCAATCAGCCCCAGCATTTT	CAAGTANQPQHF
TRBV18	.	TRBJ1-1	.	TGTGCCAGCTCACCCGACAGCGGGATCACTGAAGCTTTCTTT	CASSPDSGITEAFF
TRBV29-1	.	TRBJ2-7	.	TGCAGCGTTTCCACTAGCAGTTCGGGCGAGCAGTACTTC	CSVSTSSSGEQYF
TRBV4-2	.	TRBJ2-3	.	TGTGCCAGCAGCCAAGATAGGGATACGCAGTATTTT	CASSQDRDTQYF
TRBV5-4	TRBD2	TRBJ2-1	.	TGTGCCAGCAGCTCGGAACGTGATGCGGGAGAGATCTACAATGAGCAGTTCTTC	CASSSERDAGEIYNEQFF
TRBV12-5	.	TRBJ2-7	.	TGTGCTAGTGCCACTAAGTCCGTGGGAGAGCAGTACTTC	CASATKSVGEQYF
TRBV7-2	.	TRBJ2-2	few	TGTGCCAGCAGCAATTACGGTGTGGACATCTCTAAACGGGAGCTGTTTTTT	CASSNYGVDISKRELFF
TRBV19	.	TRBJ1-2	.	TGTGCCAGTATGGCAGGGCGAGGCTACACCTTC	CASMAGRGYTF